This T cell receptor (beta chain) was captured in a study of CD8+ T cells in alopecia areata. General study points: Scalp clonality dropped significantly under tofacitinib, as did expanded CD8+ top-100 clones.

The CDR3 runs 17 residues. Treatment given: oral pan-JAK inhibitor, 5-10 mg twice daily. RNA extraction and reverse transcription yielded cDNA as sequencing template. TCRdb's table, derived via immunoSEQ multiplex PCR, lists solely in-frame clones and lacks some. The sample records 130,000 to 150,000 clones, approximately 85% being singletons. With regard to this clone: The antigen remains undetermined.

The rearrangement uses TRBV21-1 and TRBJ2-7; TRBD1, the table's D call, was not compared with the DNA. TRBV21-1 is annotated as a pseudogene. Source: CD8+ T cells sorted from blood, taken at week 4, from a patient treated with tofacitinib. The receptor was isolated from a human donor with alopecia areata. The CDR3 here is CASIPADDSIFDYEQYF. CDR3 nucleotides: TGTGCCAGCATCCCTGCAGACGACAGCATATTCGACTACGAGCAGTACTTC.